Listed below are T cell receptor beta chains from one sample, sequenced in a study of blood T cell repertoires in COVID-19. Clones were sequenced by immunoSEQ multiplex PCR, and TCRdb holds only the in-frame ones, with some missing. Of about 41,000 clones in the sample, roughly 87% are singletons; the top ten hold 4.3%. The sample was peripheral blood. The origin of the receptors is a man between 60 and 70 years old with acute or convalescent COVID-19. CDR3s include the opening cysteine and the closing phenylalanine or tryptophan. Each record gives: D gene, V gene, J gene, clone size, CDR3 protein, CDR3 DNA. A D gene is named only where the DNA matches it firmly. Rows give clone size only sometimes, using once, few, many, or a class for an expanded clone.

.,TRBV30,TRBJ1-5,.,CAWGRTARDQPQHF,TGTGCCTGGGGGCGGACAGCGAGGGATCAGCCCCAGCATTTT
TRBD2,TRBV3-1/TRBV3-2,TRBJ2-3,.,CASSQADVGGDTQYF,TGTGCCAGCAGCCAGGCCGACGTGGGGGGGGATACGCAGTATTTT
TRBD2,TRBV5-1,TRBJ2-1,.,CASSVPSGGADEQFF,TGCGCCAGCAGCGTACCTAGCGGGGGGGCTGATGAGCAGTTCTTC
TRBD1,TRBV7-2,TRBJ1-4,.,CASSLTPPGQGYEKLFF,TGTGCCAGCAGCTTAACCCCCCCCGGACAGGGGTACGAAAAACTGTTTTTT
TRBD1,TRBV18,TRBJ2-6,.,CASSPTGGLSGANVLTF,TGTGCCAGCTCACCGACAGGGGGCTTATCGGGGGCCAACGTCCTGACTTTC
.,TRBV11-2,TRBJ1-1,.,CASSGRPGVVEAFF,TGTGCCAGCAGCGGTAGACCGGGAGTAGTTGAAGCTTTCTTT
.,TRBV6-5,TRBJ1-2,.,CASSKTGPANYGYTF,TGTGCCAGCAGTAAGACAGGCCCCGCTAACTATGGCTACACCTTC
.,TRBV29-1,TRBJ2-5,.,CSVDRNQETQYF,TGCAGCGTTGACCGTAACCAAGAGACCCAGTACTTC
TRBD2,TRBV6-2/TRBV6-3,TRBJ2-7,.,CAGSYSLAGGKRYEQYF,TGTGCCGGCAGTTACTCACTAGCGGGGGGCAAACGCTACGAGCAGTACTTC
TRBD2,TRBV5-1,TRBJ2-2,once,CATASGGQTGELFF,TGCGCCACCGCTAGCGGGGGACAAACCGGGGAGCTGTTTTTT
TRBD1,TRBV7-2,TRBJ2-7,.,CASSLAFFGQGALIGNEQYF,TGTGCCAGCAGCTTAGCGTTTTTCGGACAGGGGGCCTTGATCGGGAACGAGCAGTACTTC
TRBD1,TRBV4-3,TRBJ1-1,.,CASSRDSLTPREAFF,TGCGCCAGCAGCCGGGACAGCCTCACCCCTCGTGAAGCTTTCTTT
TRBD1,TRBV6-5,TRBJ1-2,.,CASKPQGVLDYGYTF,TGTGCCAGCAAGCCACAGGGGGTTTTAGACTATGGCTACACCTTC
.,TRBV20-1,TRBJ1-1,.,CSAVGQSEAFF,TGCAGTGCTGTAGGACAGTCTGAAGCTTTCTTT
.,TRBV30,TRBJ1-4,once,CAWSVGEKLFF,TGTGCCTGGAGTGTCGGTGAAAAACTGTTTTTT
.,TRBV2,TRBJ2-3,.,CASSEQGTDTQYF,TGTGCCAGCAGTGAACAGGGCACAGATACGCAGTATTTT
.,TRBV30,TRBJ1-4,.,CAWSYRENEKLFF,TGTGCCTGGAGTTACAGGGAGAATGAAAAACTGTTTTTT
.,TRBV4-2,TRBJ2-5,.,CASSQDFGETQYF,TGTGCCAGCAGCCAAGATTTCGGGGAGACCCAGTACTTC
TRBD1,TRBV6-5,TRBJ2-7,few,CASFRTGSYEQYF,TGTGCCAGTTTCCGGACAGGGAGCTACGAGCAGTACTTC
TRBD1,TRBV7-3,TRBJ2-2,.,CASSLAGGSNTGELFF,TGTGCCAGCAGCTTAGCAGGGGGCTCGAACACCGGGGAGCTGTTTTTT
.,TRBV6-2/TRBV6-3,TRBJ1-5,.,CASSFRVRQPQHF,TGTGCCAGCAGTTTCAGGGTTCGGCAGCCCCAGCATTTT
.,TRBV28,TRBJ1-3,.,CASSILDSGNTIYF,TGTGCCAGTAGTATATTGGACAGTGGAAACACCATATATTTT
.,TRBV4-3,TRBJ1-4,.,CASSQQGKGSNEKLFF,TGCGCCAGCAGCCAACAGGGGAAGGGTTCTAATGAAAAACTGTTTTTT
.,TRBV10-1,TRBJ2-3,.,CATGEGVTDTQYF,TGCGCCACCGGCGAAGGGGTAACAGATACGCAGTATTTT
TRBD1,TRBV19,TRBJ2-5,.,CASSPRTGGSETQYF,TGTGCCAGTAGTCCAAGGACAGGGGGCTCGGAGACCCAGTACTTC
.,TRBV5-1,TRBJ1-6,.,CASSLASGSNSPLHF,TGCGCCAGCAGCTTGGCTAGCGGCAGTAATTCACCCCTCCACTTT
TRBD1,TRBV27,TRBJ1-5,once,CASSLGTGIQPQHF,TGTGCCAGCAGTTTAGGGACAGGGATTCAGCCCCAGCATTTT
.,TRBV7-9,TRBJ2-2,few,CASSPPRATGELFF,TGTGCCAGCAGCCCCCCTAGAGCCACCGGGGAGCTGTTTTTT
.,TRBV7-2,TRBJ2-2,.,CASSLDGGRARRGELFF,TGTGCCAGCAGCCTCGACGGAGGGCGGGCCAGAAGGGGGGAGCTGTTTTTT
.,TRBV11-3,TRBJ2-2,.,CASSTQGGELFF,TGTGCCAGCAGCACACAGGGCGGGGAGCTGTTTTTT
TRBD1,TRBV27,TRBJ1-1,.,CASRYTGGTGVNTEAFF,TGTGCCAGCAGATATACAGGGGGGACAGGGGTGAACACTGAAGCTTTCTTT
TRBD1,TRBV5-1,TRBJ1-2,.,CASSLGTGGYGYTF,TGCGCCAGCAGCTTGGGGACAGGGGGCTATGGCTACACCTTC
TRBD2,TRBV9,TRBJ2-3,.,CASTGGGVTDTQYF,TGTGCCAGCACGGGCGGGGGGGTCACAGATACGCAGTATTTT
TRBD2,TRBV27,TRBJ2-2,once,CASSLSRSSGVSTGELFF,TGTGCCAGCAGTTTATCCCGCTCTAGCGGGGTCTCCACCGGGGAGCTGTTTTTT
.,TRBV14,TRBJ1-4,once,CASSQVTGLNEKLFF,TGTGCCAGCAGCCAAGTCACAGGCCTTAATGAAAAACTGTTTTTT
TRBD1,TRBV5-1,TRBJ2-1,once,CASSLAGGGSYNEQFF,TGCGCCAGCAGCTTGGCAGGGGGCGGCTCCTACAATGAGCAGTTCTTC
.,TRBV5-6,TRBJ1-2,.,CASSFTANYGYTF,TGTGCCAGCAGCTTTACAGCTAACTATGGCTACACCTTC
TRBD1,TRBV4-3,TRBJ1-4,.,CASSQEAPGTGRHEKLFF,TGCGCCAGCAGCCAAGAGGCCCCCGGGACAGGGCGGCATGAAAAACTGTTTTTT
TRBD1,TRBV12-3/TRBV12-4,TRBJ1-2,.,CASSYRGVGYTF,TGTGCCAGCAGTTACAGGGGGGTTGGCTACACCTTC
TRBD1,TRBV6-2/TRBV6-3,TRBJ1-1,.,CASSYSTGIFSTEAFF,TGTGCCAGCAGTTACTCGACAGGGATATTTAGCACTGAAGCTTTCTTT
.,TRBV6-4,TRBJ1-1,.,CASRAGVGDTEAFF,TGTGCCAGCAGGGCAGGGGTAGGGGACACTGAAGCTTTCTTT
.,TRBV7-2,TRBJ2-3,.,CASSSGDFTDTQYF,TGTGCCAGCAGCTCGGGGGACTTCACAGATACGCAGTATTTT
TRBD2,TRBV9,TRBJ2-1,.,CASSVGLAGAHNEQFF,TGTGCCAGCAGCGTAGGACTAGCGGGGGCCCACAATGAGCAGTTCTTC
TRBD1,TRBV9,TRBJ1-1,.,CASSTTGGNRANTEAFF,TGTGCCAGCAGCACCACAGGGGGGAATCGGGCGAACACTGAAGCTTTCTTT
.,TRBV12-3/TRBV12-4,TRBJ1-2,few,CASSDRYYGYTF,TGTGCCAGCAGCGACAGGTACTATGGCTACACCTTC
.,TRBV10-3,TRBJ1-1,.,CAISEQELNTEAFF,TGTGCCATCAGTGAACAGGAGTTGAACACTGAAGCTTTCTTT
TRBD1,TRBV5-1,TRBJ2-7,.,CASSFGGTGAYEQYF,TGCGCCAGCAGCTTTGGAGGGACAGGGGCCTACGAGCAGTACTTC
TRBD1,TRBV7-6,TRBJ1-4,.,CASSLITGDGKLFF,TGTGCCAGCAGTTTGATAACAGGGGACGGAAAACTGTTTTTT
.,TRBV30,TRBJ2-7,.,CAWTRRGYDYEQYF,TGTGCCTGGACCCGGCGGGGTTACGACTACGAGCAGTACTTC
TRBD1,TRBV9,TRBJ1-6,.,CASSLGQGNSPLHF,TGTGCCAGCAGCTTAGGACAGGGGAATTCACCCCTCCACTTT